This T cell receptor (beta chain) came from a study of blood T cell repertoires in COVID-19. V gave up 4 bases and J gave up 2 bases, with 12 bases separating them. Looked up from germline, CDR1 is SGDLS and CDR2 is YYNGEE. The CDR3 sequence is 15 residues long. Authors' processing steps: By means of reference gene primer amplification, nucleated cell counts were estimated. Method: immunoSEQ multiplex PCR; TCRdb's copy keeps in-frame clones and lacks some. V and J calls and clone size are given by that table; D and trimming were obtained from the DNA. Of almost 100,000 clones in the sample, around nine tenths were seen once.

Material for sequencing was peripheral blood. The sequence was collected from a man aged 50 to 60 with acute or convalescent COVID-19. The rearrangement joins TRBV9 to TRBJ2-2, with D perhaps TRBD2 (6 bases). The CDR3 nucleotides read TGTGCCAGCAGCCCACGGGACTTCAACACCGGGGAGCTGTTTTTT. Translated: CASSPRDFNTGELFF.